The present T cell receptor beta chain was sequenced within a study of shared clonotypes between healthy human individuals. General study points: As a rule, naive subsets had a larger estimated richness than memory subsets. Non-shared clonotypes had lower generation probabilities than those shared by all four donors. The study's rarefaction showed incomplete sorted-subset sequencing despite large depth.

In regard to this clone: The antigen is not known.

Genomic DNA of every subset was divided equally among multiple immunoSEQ plates. Assay: immunoSEQ multiplex PCR; the TCRdb copy retains only in-frame clones and omits some. The table records about 2.5 million clones, approximately 90% of them present only once. The CDR3 covers 15 residues. V lost 3 bases and J 4 bases, leaving 13 bases between the germline ends. Per the germline V gene, CDR1 is LNHDA and CDR2 is SQIVND (reference sequence). J is TRBJ2-1 and V is TRBV19, with D unclear. Sequenced input: naive CD4+ T cells from PBMCs. Subset here: CD45RA+ positively selected. The receptor's source is a man between 18 and 35 years old in good health. Some clones in this sample may be carry-over from other donors' samples. CDR3 sequence (DNA): TGTGCCAGTAGTATCCGAGTGTCTTCGTACAATGAGCAGTTCTTC. Its translation is CASSIRVSSYNEQFF.